This T cell receptor beta chain derives from a study of CD8 T cells in ankylosing spondylitis. Study results and limitations: As reported, disease-linked clones showed significant enrichment in matched ankylosing spondylitis synovial fluid.

This clonotype was detected many times. As yet, its antigen is unknown. The CDR3 has 15 residues. The V gene lost 0 bases and the J gene lost 10 bases, with 16 bases spanning the gap. The germline CDR1 and CDR2 sequences are MGHRA and YSYEKL. Libraries of TCR beta came from quantitative 5'-RACE with molecular barcodes. One entry per CDR3 protein results from TCRdb running MiXCR on the 5' RACE reads. The sample has fewer than 35,000 distinct CDR3 sequences, roughly 29% seen once. The rearrangement joins TRBV4-1 to TRBJ2-4; the D gene is possibly TRBD2 (5 bases). The sample taken for sequencing was synovial fluid, either unsorted or a sorted T cell fraction (not recorded which). The clonotype was recovered from a male donor with ankylosing spondylitis. The DNA for the CDR3 is TGCGCCAGCAGCCAAGAGGGCCAAGCGGCGACGATTCAGTACTTC. Encoded protein: CASSQEGQAATIQYF.